This T cell receptor (beta chain) is from a study of T cells in Graves' hyperthyroidism and ophthalmopathy. Study-level results: The blood repertoire included most of the expanded thyroid clonotypes above 0.001. From stable hyperthyroidism, ophthalmopathy was set apart by a 13 V-J model. Model output signaled ophthalmopathy a median 6.5 months ahead of onset.

With regard to this clonotype: Antigen specificity is unknown. Relative to the germline gene, one junction end is altered; a read error may explain this.

The source material, RNA transcripts, was used to amplify TCR beta CDR3 regions. A set of HTBI primers served as the primers for a first-round RT-PCR of the TCR CDR3. TCRdb fed the multiplex PCR reads into MiXCR, producing one record per CDR3 protein. The repertoire consists of roughly 98,000 distinct CDR3 sequences, with around 40% occurring once and the leading ten covering roughly 10%. Clinical symptoms, serum thyroxine, TRAb, thyroid ultrasound and orbital computed tomography informed diagnoses. Sequenced input: peripheral blood or thyroid tissue (not recorded which). The receptor was isolated from a woman between 25 and 40 years old with Graves' hyperthyroidism.

The DNA for the CDR3 is TGCGTCAGCAGTCCCGGGACAGGGGAAGAAAAACTGTTTTTT. Protein product: CVSSPGTGEEKLFF. The V call is TRBV5-1, the J call TRBJ1-4, with TRBD1 matching 10 bases. CDR3 size: 14 residues. Looked up from germline, CDR1 is SGHRS and CDR2 is YFSETQ.